The entry that follows covers one T cell receptor (beta chain) sequence. In its sample, this clonotype comes out as medium-sized (0.01 to 0.1%). The clone's antigen remains unknown. It has no much larger one-base neighbor in the sample; base qualities were not kept. The library was produced with multiplex PCR. Reads for this sample came from an Illumina HiSeq 2500. TCRbeta libraries were constructed through three rounds of nested PCR with primers (Table S4) according to protocols modified from ARM-PCR. PCR products of 200-500 bp were gel-excised and purified with the QIAquick gel extraction kit before sequencing. Turning to the authors' computational methods: Reads were cleaned with Trimmomatic, merged with FLASH into complete CDR3 sequences, and assigned to V(D)J germline segments with MiTCR. Clonal diversity was computed as the inverse Simpson's index with VDJtools. A read counted as productive if the sequence was in-frame and lacked a premature stop codon. TCRdb reworked the public reads: Q25 trimming with fastp, MiXCR clone assembly, productive beta chains retained. Identical CDR3 proteins give one entry, which carries the most common genes and DNA. The authors' filters were not applied to this entry. The sample includes 40,000 to 45,000 distinct CDR3 sequences, with approximately 59% observed a single time. Of the sample, under 20% is held by the ten largest clones.

Counted from cysteine to phenylalanine, this CDR3 has 14 amino acids. This entry keeps only the CDR3 DNA: 42 bases, framed from base 1. CDR1 and CDR2, looked up from the germline V gene, are MGHRA and YSYEKL. V gives up 1 base and J gives up 5 bases, and the segment between their germline ends measures 11 bases. The data belong to a study of tumor and adjacent non-tumor tissue in lung cancer (dated by TCRdb to 2017 to 2018). With regard to the full study: Patients with adenocarcinoma (12), squamous cell carcinoma (2) and small cell lung cancer (1) were included in the cohort. The study compared bulk TCRbeta repertoires between lung tumor tissue and matched distant non-tumor lung tissue from over 12 lung cancer patients. For each patient, one tumor sample and one normal lung sample were taken, giving under 35 paired specimens that underwent TCRbeta CDR3 sequencing. Among the approximately 15 patients, ages ranged from roughly 31 to 85 years, roughly ten were men and 5 were women, and disease was TNM stage I to III. In total, sequencing yielded 125,075,908 productive TCRbeta reads, which works out to an average of approximately 4.2 million reads per sample. The full study reports these points: The methods do not name the sequencing platform or mention unique molecular identifiers. Significantly higher TCR diversity was found in younger patients, and higher tumor TCR diversity was associated with shorter overall and disease-free survival. Significantly higher TCR diversity (inverse Simpson) was observed in tumor tissue than in normal lung tissue (about 410 vs 180, P = 0.0075, Mann-Whitney U test). Peripheral blood was not sequenced, so blood TCRbeta repertoires were not examined in the lung cancer patients of the study. The top 100 clones made up a significantly larger cumulative share of the repertoire in normal lung than in tumor tissue. Only approximately 14 patients were included in the cohort, and the need for larger samples and more detailed clinical data was noted by the authors.

Bulk unsorted tissue served as the source for RNA extraction, and RNA quality was assessed using a NanoDrop ND-1000 and an Agilent 2100. The normal lung samples consisted of distant non-tumor tissue collected more than 3 cm from the tumor edge. Donors were newly diagnosed lung cancer patients admitted for thoracic surgery in China between August and November 2014, without prior chemotherapy. Patients who had received previous radiotherapy or chemotherapy, or who had another concurrent cancer, were excluded from the study. Surgical tissue pieces of about 1-2.2 cm3 were preserved in RNAlater solution and stored at -80 °C until use.

The TCR comes from a woman aged 40 to 55 with non-small cell lung cancer. The sequenced sample consisted of distant non-tumor lung tissue. The chain is encoded by TRBV4-1 joined to TRBJ2-5, with no confident D gene call. The CDR3 protein is CASSQGIGHETQYF. The nucleotide sequence reads TGCGCCAGCAGCCAAGGGATCGGGCATGAGACCCAGTACTTC.